The clone carrying this T cell receptor (beta chain) was observed a handful of times. V was cut by 1 base and J by 4 bases, with 5 bases left in between. The germline gives CDR1 SGHTA, CDR2 FQGNSA. This CDR3 region has 12 residues. The entry originates in a study of PD-L1 blockade in urothelial cancer. The repertoire was sequenced with immunoSEQ multiplex PCR; TCRdb's copy has only in-frame clones and lacks some. The profile shows about 48,000 clones, approximately 81% of them singletons. Time point defined: peripheral blood 6 weeks after treatment start. The sample was PBMCs, taken around atezolizumab (anti-PD-L1) treatment. The rearrangement uses TRBV7-2 and TRBJ2-7, with D unresolved. The receptor comes from a man in his 70s with urothelial cancer. CDR3 residues: CASSLVAYEQYF. The CDR3 nucleotides read TGTGCCAGCAGCTTAGTGGCTTACGAGCAGTACTTC.